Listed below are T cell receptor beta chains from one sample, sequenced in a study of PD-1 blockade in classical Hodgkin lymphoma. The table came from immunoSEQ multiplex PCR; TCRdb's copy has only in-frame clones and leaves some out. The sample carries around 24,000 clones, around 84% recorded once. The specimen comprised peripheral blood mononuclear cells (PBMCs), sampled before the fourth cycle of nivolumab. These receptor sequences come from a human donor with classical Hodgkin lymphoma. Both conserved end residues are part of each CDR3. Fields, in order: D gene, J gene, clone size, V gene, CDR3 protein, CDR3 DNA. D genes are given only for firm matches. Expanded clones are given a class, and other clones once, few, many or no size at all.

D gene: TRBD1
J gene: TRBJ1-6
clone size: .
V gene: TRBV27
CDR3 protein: CASSLTGTGFNSPLHF
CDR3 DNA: TGTGCCAGCAGTTTAACCGGGACAGGGTTTAATTCACCCCTCCACTTT

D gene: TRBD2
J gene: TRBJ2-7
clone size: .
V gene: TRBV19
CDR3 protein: CASSIGGTSGVYEQYF
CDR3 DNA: TGTGCCAGTAGTATTGGGGGAACTAGCGGGGTGTACGAGCAGTACTTC

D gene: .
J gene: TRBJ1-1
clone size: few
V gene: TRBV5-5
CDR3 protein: CASSLEVGATEAFF
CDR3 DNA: TGTGCCAGCAGCTTGGAAGTGGGAGCCACTGAAGCTTTCTTT

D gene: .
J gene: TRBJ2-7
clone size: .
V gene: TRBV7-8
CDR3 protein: CASSGRRIYEQYF
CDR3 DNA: TGTGCCAGCAGCGGCCGGCGGATCTACGAGCAGTACTTC

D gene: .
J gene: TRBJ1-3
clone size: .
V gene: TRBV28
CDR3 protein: CASSPGDSSSGNTIYF
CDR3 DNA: TGTGCCAGCAGTCCAGGGGACTCAAGCTCTGGAAACACCATATATTTT

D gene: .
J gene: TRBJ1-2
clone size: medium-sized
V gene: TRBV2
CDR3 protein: CASSPVGSGSGYTF
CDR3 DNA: TGTGCCAGCAGCCCGGTAGGCTCCGGGAGTGGCTACACCTTC

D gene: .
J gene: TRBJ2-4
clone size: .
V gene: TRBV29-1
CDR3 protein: CSGVGGDGGNIQYF
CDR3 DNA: TGCAGCGGAGTTGGGGGAGATGGTGGGAACATTCAGTACTTC

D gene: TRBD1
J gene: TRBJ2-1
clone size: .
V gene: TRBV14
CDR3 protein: CASRSRGPYNEQFF
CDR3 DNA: TGTGCCAGCAGATCGAGGGGGCCCTACAATGAGCAGTTCTTC

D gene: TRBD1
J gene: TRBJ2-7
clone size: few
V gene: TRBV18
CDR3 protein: CASSPSTGGAGSYEQYF
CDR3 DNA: TGTGCCAGCTCACCAAGTACAGGGGGCGCCGGGTCCTACGAGCAGTACTTC

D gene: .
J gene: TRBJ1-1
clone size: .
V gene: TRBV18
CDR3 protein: CASSPGSGTEAFF
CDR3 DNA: TGTGCCAGCTCCCCCGGGTCAGGCACTGAAGCTTTCTTT

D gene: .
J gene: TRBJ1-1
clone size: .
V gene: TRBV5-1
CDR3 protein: CASSPPGTEAFF
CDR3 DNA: TGCGCCAGCAGCCCCCCGGGCACTGAAGCTTTCTTT

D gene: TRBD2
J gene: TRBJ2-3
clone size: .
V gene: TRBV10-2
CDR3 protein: CATRGGDTQYF
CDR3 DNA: TGCGCCACCCGGGGGGGGGATACGCAGTATTTT

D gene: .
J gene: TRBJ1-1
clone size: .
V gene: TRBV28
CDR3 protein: CASSPGRNTEAFF
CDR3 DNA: TGTGCCAGCAGCCCGGGAAGGAACACTGAAGCTTTCTTT

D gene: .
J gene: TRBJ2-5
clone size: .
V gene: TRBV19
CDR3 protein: CASSGTSRETQYF
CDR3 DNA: TGTGCCAGTAGCGGCACTAGTAGGGAGACCCAGTACTTC

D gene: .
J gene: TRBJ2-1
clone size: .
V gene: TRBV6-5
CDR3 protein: CASSDTYNEQFF
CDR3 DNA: TGTGCCAGCAGTGATACATACAATGAGCAGTTCTTC

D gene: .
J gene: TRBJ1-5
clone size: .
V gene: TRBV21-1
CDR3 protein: CASSHRDRVMPQHF
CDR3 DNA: TGTGCCAGCAGCCACCGGGACAGGGTTATGCCCCAGCATTTT

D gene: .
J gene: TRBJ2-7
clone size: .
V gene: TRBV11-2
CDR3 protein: CASSLGTPAFYEQYF
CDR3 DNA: TGTGCCAGCAGCTTAGGGACACCCGCGTTCTACGAGCAGTACTTC